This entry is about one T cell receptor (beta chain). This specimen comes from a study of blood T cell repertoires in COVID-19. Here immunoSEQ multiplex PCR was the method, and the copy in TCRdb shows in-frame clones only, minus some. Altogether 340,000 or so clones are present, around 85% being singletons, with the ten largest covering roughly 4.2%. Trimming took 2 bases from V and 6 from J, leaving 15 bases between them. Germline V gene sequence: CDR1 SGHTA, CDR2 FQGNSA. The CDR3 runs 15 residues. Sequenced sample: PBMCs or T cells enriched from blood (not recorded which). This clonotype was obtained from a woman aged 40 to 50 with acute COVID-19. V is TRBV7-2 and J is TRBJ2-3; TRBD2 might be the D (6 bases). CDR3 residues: CASSLTGAHRDTQYF. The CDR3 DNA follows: TGTGCCAGCAGCTTAACGGGAGCCCACCGTGATACGCAGTATTTT.